One and the same sample provided the 27 T cell receptor beta chains below, sequenced in a study of T-cell memory formation after mild COVID-19. TCRdb reprocessed the 5' RACE reads via MiXCR and lists one record per CDR3 protein. Altogether nearly 250,000 distinct CDR3 sequences are present, approximately 15% being singletons, with the ten largest covering less than 2.5%. Sequenced sample: PBMCs or a T cell subset sorted from them (not recorded which). These receptors were collected from an adult woman who had mild COVID-19 (a few samples of this study predate the infection). Cell type and time point are not known.

This clonotype was observed a handful of times. The rearrangement joins TRBV24-1 to TRBJ2-4, with a possible D match to TRBD1 (6 bases). The CDR3 consists of 15 residues. Germline CDR1 reads KGHDR; CDR2 reads SFDVKD. V lost 3 bases to trimming and J lost 2 bases, with 10 bases between them. In DNA, the CDR3 is TGTGCCACCAGTGATCCCACAGGGCCCAAAAACATTCAGTACTTC. This translates into CATSDPTGPKNIQYF.

The chain combines TRBV7-9 with TRBJ1-3; D uncertain. The CDR3 sequence is 16 residues long. In germline, CDR1 is SEHNR, CDR2 FQNEAQ (reference sequence). The V and J ends lost 5 bases and 3 bases respectively, with 17 bases between them. The CDR3 DNA reads TGTGCCAGCAGCACTAGGTTGTGGGCCGGTGGAAACACCATATATTTT. Translating it yields CASSTRLWAGGNTIYF.

J is TRBJ2-1 and V is TRBV7-2, with TRBD2 identical over 9 bases. The V gene's germline CDR1 is SGHTA and CDR2 FQGNSA. V was pared by 5 bases and J by 12 bases, with 8 bases of the junction left unmatched. CDR3 length: 13 amino acids. The CDR3: CASSAGGLAVQFF. In nucleotides, the CDR3 is TGTGCCAGCAGCGCCGGGGGACTAGCAGTGCAGTTCTTC. The full variable domain, with the rest looked up from reference TRBV7-2 and TRBJ2-1, is GAGVSQSPSNKVTEKGKDVELRCDPISGHTALYWYRQSLGQGLEFLIYFQGNSAPDKSGLPSDRFSAERTGGSVSTLTIQRTQQEDSAVYLCASSAGGLAVQFFGPGTRLTVL.

The chain combines TRBV6-1 with TRBJ2-3; TRBD2 matches 13 bases. CDR3 size: 15 residues. Germline lookup yields CDR1 MNHNS and CDR2 SASEGT. V shed 6 bases, J shed 4 bases, and the junction held 4 bases outside the gene matches. The CDR3 spells CASSSLAGGPDTQYF. The CDR3 DNA is TGTGCCAGCAGCTCACTAGCGGGAGGGCCAGATACGCAGTATTTT.

This clonotype was counted ten times or more. J is TRBJ2-1 and V is TRBV7-3; 12 bases are shared with TRBD2. There are 18 residues in the CDR3. The V and J ends lost 2 bases and 2 bases, in that order; junction bases with no gene match: 7. CDR1 and CDR2 (germline): SGHTA, FQGTGA. The CDR3 coding sequence is TGTGCCAGCAGCTTAGATCCCGCTAGCGGGAGGGCCTACAATGAGCAGTTCTTC. This gives the protein CASSLDPASGRAYNEQFF.

This sequence joins TRBV12-3 or TRBV12-4 and TRBJ1-1; 9 bases map to TRBD1. This CDR3 has 15 residues. J was trimmed by 0 bases and V by 6 bases; bases with no gene match: 5. DNA for the CDR3: TGTGCCAGCAGCTGGGGACAGGGCGTGAACACTGAAGCTTTCTTT. This translates into CASSWGQGVNTEAFF.

The chain combines TRBV30 with TRBJ2-3; 8 positions agree with TRBD1. The CDR3 consists of 14 residues. Germline V gene lookup returns CDR1 GTSNPN and CDR2 SVGIG (reference sequence). V was clipped by 0 bases and J by 6 bases; unmatched bases: 5. This CDR3 reads CAWSVGTGWDTQYF. CDR3 DNA sequence: TGTGCCTGGAGTGTAGGGACAGGCTGGGATACGCAGTATTTT.

The chain has TRBV5-1 and TRBJ2-1, with 10 nucleotides matching TRBD2. V dropped 4 bases and J dropped 8; count of bases not matched to a gene: 12. Germline V gene sequence: CDR1 SGHRS, CDR2 YFSETQ. The CDR3 extends over 16 amino acids. The CDR3 reads CASSTGVRAGGDEQFF. CDR3 DNA sequence: TGCGCCAGCAGCACGGGCGTGCGAGCGGGAGGGGATGAGCAGTTCTTC.

This clonotype was observed a handful of times. The gene calls are TRBV6-2 or TRBV6-3 and TRBJ1-5; D gene ambiguous. Trimming took off 6 bases at V and 6 bases at J, with 9 bases between the two ends. CDR1 and CDR2 (germline): MNHEY, SVGEGT. CDR3 length equals 12 residues. CDR3 bases: TGTGCCAGCAGGGTAGGGTCTCAGCCCCAGCATTTT. Translated: CASRVGSQPQHF.

The table lists this clonotype with many counts. The rearrangement links TRBV12-3 or TRBV12-4 to TRBJ2-3, with 8 bases that match TRBD2. CDR3 size: 14 residues. Trimming at V came to 4 bases and at J to 8 bases, leaving 8 bases not matched to a gene. Here the CDR3 reads CASSSASGSFTQYF. Here the CDR3 DNA reads TGTGCCAGCAGTTCTGCTAGCGGGTCCTTTACGCAGTATTTT.

This clonotype was seen repeatedly, ten times or more. The CDR3 coding sequence is TGTGCCAGCAGCTTCCTCAATGAGCAGTTCTTC. It encodes CASSFLNEQFF. The genes are TRBV7-2 and TRBJ2-1; D is uncertain. The CDR3 is 11 residues long. Per the germline V gene, CDR1 is SGHTA and CDR2 is FQGNSA. Deletions cut 3 bases from V and 6 bases from J, with 3 bases between.

The chain joins TRBV10-3 to TRBJ2-1, with TRBD2 identical over 7 bases. The trim removed 5 bases at V and 5 bases at J, leaving 6 bases unmatched. CDR1 ENHRY and CDR2 SYGVKD come from the germline V gene. The CDR3 sequence is 14 residues long. For the CDR3, the DNA is TGTGCCATCAGTCCATCCGGGACTAACAATGAGCAGTTCTTC. This translates into CAISPSGTNNEQFF.

This sequence joins TRBV27 and TRBJ1-4; D is perhaps TRBD1 (6 bases). V was shortened by 5 bases and J by 8 bases, with 15 bases between the two germline ends. The CDR3 spans 14 residues. Germline values: CDR1 MNHEY, CDR2 SMNVEV (reference sequence). CDR3 in DNA: TGTGCCAGCAGTCTAGACAGGTTCGACGAAAAACTGTTTTTT. Protein sequence: CASSLDRFDEKLFF.

At least ten counts were recorded for this clonotype. This chain joins TRBV12-3 or TRBV12-4 and TRBJ2-7; D gene uncertain. The V end lost 2 bases, the J end lost 3 bases, and 2 bases lay between the germline ends. This CDR3 has 11 amino acids. The CDR3 DNA sequence: TGTGCCAGCAGTTTATACTACGAGCAGTACTTC. It encodes CASSLYYEQYF.

This clonotype was observed a handful of times. The chain has TRBV4-2 and TRBJ2-7, with D possibly being TRBD2 (5 bases). V lost 1 base and J 3 bases, leaving 10 bases between the germline ends. Germline V gene sequence: CDR1 LGHNA, CDR2 YNFKEQ. The CDR3 runs to 14 residues. CDR3: CASSQAKGSYEQYF. DNA for the CDR3: TGTGCCAGCAGCCAAGCGAAAGGGAGCTACGAGCAGTACTTC.

This clonotype was found a few times. This chain links TRBV7-6 with TRBJ2-3; D tentatively fits TRBD1 or TRBD2 (7 bases each). V dropped 5 bases and J dropped 1 base, with 28 bases sitting between them. Germline assignment: CDR1 SGHVS and CDR2 FNYEAQ. This CDR3 spans 20 amino acids. The CDR3 protein is CASSPGPGTDSGLRTDTQYF. CDR3 nucleotides: TGTGCCAGCAGCCCAGGGCCCGGGACAGATAGCGGGCTCCGCACAGATACGCAGTATTTT.

This clonotype occurred a few times. The chain recombines TRBV12-3 or TRBV12-4 with TRBJ2-7; 14 bases agree with TRBD2. The ends lost 7 bases at V and 6 bases at J; junction bases unmatched: 8. This CDR3 spans 15 amino acids. This CDR3 reads CASKTSGRAGGEQYF. For the CDR3, the DNA is TGTGCCAGCAAGACTAGCGGGAGGGCCGGTGGCGAGCAGTACTTC.

The V and J genes are TRBV5-6 and TRBJ1-3; no clear D gene. Trimming shortened V by 4 bases and J by 0 bases, and 14 bases separated the two germline ends. The CDR3 extends over 16 amino acids. Germline V gene data show CDR1 as SGHDT and CDR2 as YYEEEE. CDR3 amino acids: CASSLVWPSSGNTIYF. For the CDR3, the DNA is TGTGCCAGCAGCCTGGTTTGGCCGAGCTCTGGAAACACCATATATTTT.

This clonotype has more than one count but fewer than ten. This chain uses TRBV5-1 with TRBJ1-3; 7 bases align to TRBD1. Trimming at V came to 4 bases and at J to 0 bases, leaving 4 bases not matched to a gene. The germline gives CDR1 SGHRS, CDR2 YFSETQ. CDR3 size: 15 residues. As DNA, the CDR3 is TGCGCCAGCAGCGGGTCAGGGGGCTCTGGAAACACCATATATTTT. Its protein is CASSGSGGSGNTIYF.

This clonotype has only a few counts. V gene TRBV6-2 or TRBV6-3 combines with J gene TRBJ2-1, with D uncertain. Between the trimmed V and J ends, which lost 11 bases and 9 bases, there was a span of 20 bases. The V gene's germline CDR1 is MNHEY and CDR2 SVGEGT. CDR3 size: 13 residues. CDR3 residues: CALRSDAAVEQFF. The CDR3 DNA sequence: TGTGCCCTCCGGTCTGACGCAGCTGTTGAGCAGTTCTTC.

This clonotype has more than one count but fewer than ten. The DNA for the CDR3 is TGTGCCAGCAGCTCCGCTAGCGGGAACCACGAGCAGTACTTC. The encoded protein is CASSSASGNHEQYF. The gene calls are TRBV7-2 and TRBJ2-7; 9 bases map to TRBD2. The length of the CDR3 is 14 residues. Germline CDR1 reads SGHTA; CDR2 reads FQGNSA. Trimming cost V 4 bases and J 5 bases; bases outside gene matches: 6.

The CDR3 reads CAWSKGTSSNEQFF. Written as DNA, the CDR3 is TGTGCCTGGAGTAAAGGGACCAGCTCCAATGAGCAGTTCTTC. The V call is TRBV30, the J call TRBJ2-1; D possibly uses TRBD1 or TRBD2 (5 bases each). The V and J ends lost 2 bases and 6 bases respectively, with 14 bases between them. Germline CDR1 reads GTSNPN; CDR2 reads SVGIG (reference sequence). The CDR3 is made up of 14 amino acids. The whole variable domain, remainder taken from reference TRBV30 and TRBJ2-1, is SQTIHQWPATLVQPVGSPLSLECTVEGTSNPNLYWYRQAAGRGLQLLFYSVGIGQISSEVPQNLSASRPQDRQFILSSKKLLLSDSGFYLCAWSKGTSSNEQFFGPGTRLTVL.

The J gene is TRBJ1-1, the V gene TRBV5-1, with D possibly matching TRBD1 (5 bases). Trimming pared 0 bases from V and 7 bases from J, leaving 16 bases between. This CDR3 spans 15 amino acids. From germline, CDR1 is SGHRS and CDR2 YFSETQ. CDR3 loop: CASSLGQGGPSEAFF. Written as DNA, the CDR3 is TGCGCCAGCAGCTTGGGGCAGGGTGGACCCAGTGAAGCTTTCTTT.

This clonotype appeared a few times. J is TRBJ1-1 and V is TRBV12-3 or TRBV12-4; 7 bases align to TRBD1. The V gene end was trimmed by 4 bases and the J gene end by 6 bases; junction bases not matched to a gene: 5. The CDR3 length is 13 residues. The CDR3 region is CASSYRGVSEAFF. DNA of the CDR3: TGTGCCAGCAGTTACAGGGGTGTCTCTGAAGCTTTCTTT.

This clonotype occurred a few times. The chain couples TRBV20-1 to TRBJ1-1; 7 bases line up with TRBD1. The CDR3 has 13 residues. Unmatched junction bases numbered 9, after V lost 4 bases and J lost 7 bases. CDR1 DFQATT and CDR2 SNEGSKA come from the germline V gene (reference sequence). The CDR3 coding sequence is TGCAGTGCTACAAAGACAGGGCGTAATGAAGCTTTCTTT. Amino acid sequence: CSATKTGRNEAFF.

The chain joins TRBV10-3 to TRBJ1-1; D call uncertain. CDR1 is ENHRY, CDR2 SYGVKD, per germline. V was trimmed by 2 bases and J by 1 base, leaving 14 bases between them. The CDR3 loop spans 16 amino acids. The CDR3 loop is CAISEGGPRANTEAFF. Here the CDR3 DNA reads TGTGCCATCAGTGAGGGTGGTCCCCGAGCGAACACTGAAGCTTTCTTT.

This clonotype turned up a few times. The chain couples TRBV5-4 to TRBJ1-6; D is unclear. The V gene lost 0 bases and the J gene lost 11 bases, with 9 bases spanning the gap. Germline lookup yields CDR1 SGHNT and CDR2 YYREEE (reference sequence). The CDR3 consists of 13 residues. CDR3 in amino acids: CASSLDSHPPLHF. CDR3 bases: TGTGCCAGCAGCTTGGACTCTCATCCACCCCTCCACTTT.